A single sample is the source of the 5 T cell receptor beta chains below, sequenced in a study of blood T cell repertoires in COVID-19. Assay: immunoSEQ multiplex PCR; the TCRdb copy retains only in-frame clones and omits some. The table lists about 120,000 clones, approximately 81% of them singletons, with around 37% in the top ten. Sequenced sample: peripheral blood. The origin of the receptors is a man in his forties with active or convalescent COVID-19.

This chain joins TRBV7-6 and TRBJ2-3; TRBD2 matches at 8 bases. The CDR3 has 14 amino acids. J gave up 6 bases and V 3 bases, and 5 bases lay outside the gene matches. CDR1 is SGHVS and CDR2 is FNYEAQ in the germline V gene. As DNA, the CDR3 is TGTGCCAGCAGCTTGGGACTAGTTGCGGATACGCAGTATTTT. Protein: CASSLGLVADTQYF. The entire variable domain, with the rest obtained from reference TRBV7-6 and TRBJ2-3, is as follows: GAGVSQSPRYKVTKRGQDVALRCDPISGHVSLYWYRQALGQGPEFLTYFNYEAQQDKSGLPNDRFSAERPEGSISTLTIQRTEQRDSAMYRCASSLGLVADTQYFGPGTRLTVL.

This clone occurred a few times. The CDR3 loop is CASSILAYNEQFF. CDR3 DNA sequence: TGTGCCAGTAGTATACTAGCGTATAATGAGCAGTTCTTC. V is TRBV19 and J is TRBJ2-1, with D maybe TRBD2 (6 bases). CDR3 size: 13 residues. Germline V gives CDR1 LNHDA, CDR2 SQIVND (reference sequence). V gave up 2 bases and J gave up 7 bases, with 9 bases separating them.

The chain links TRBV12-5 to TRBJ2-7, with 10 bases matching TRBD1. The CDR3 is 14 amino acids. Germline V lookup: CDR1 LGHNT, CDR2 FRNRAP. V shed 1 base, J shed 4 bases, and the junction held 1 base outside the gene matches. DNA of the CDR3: TGTGCTAGTGGTTTGGGACAGGGGGCTTACGAGCAGTACTTC. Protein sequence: CASGLGQGAYEQYF.

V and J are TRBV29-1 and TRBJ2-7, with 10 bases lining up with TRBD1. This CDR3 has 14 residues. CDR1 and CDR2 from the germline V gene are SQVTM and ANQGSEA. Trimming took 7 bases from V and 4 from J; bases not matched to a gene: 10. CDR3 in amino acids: CSGPGDRGQYEQYF. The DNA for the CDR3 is TGCAGCGGACCTGGGGACAGGGGCCAATACGAGCAGTACTTC.

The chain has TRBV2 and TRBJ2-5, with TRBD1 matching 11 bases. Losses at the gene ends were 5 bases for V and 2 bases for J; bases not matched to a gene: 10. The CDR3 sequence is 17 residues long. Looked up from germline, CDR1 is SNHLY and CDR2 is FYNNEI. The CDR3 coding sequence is TGTGCCAGCAGTCCCGGGACAGGGGGAGATATTCAAGAGACCCAGTACTTC. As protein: CASSPGTGGDIQETQYF.